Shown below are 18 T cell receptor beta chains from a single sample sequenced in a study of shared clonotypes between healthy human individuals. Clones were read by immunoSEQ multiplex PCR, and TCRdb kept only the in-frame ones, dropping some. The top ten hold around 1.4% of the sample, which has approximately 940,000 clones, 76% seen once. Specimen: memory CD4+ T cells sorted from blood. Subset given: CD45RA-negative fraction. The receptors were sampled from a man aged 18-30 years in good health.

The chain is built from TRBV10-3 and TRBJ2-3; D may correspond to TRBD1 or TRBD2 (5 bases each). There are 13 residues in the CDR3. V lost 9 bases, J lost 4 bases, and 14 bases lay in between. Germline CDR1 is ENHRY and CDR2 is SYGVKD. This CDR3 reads CAIRGVGADTQYF. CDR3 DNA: TGTGCCATTCGGGGCGTGGGCGCAGATACGCAGTATTTT.

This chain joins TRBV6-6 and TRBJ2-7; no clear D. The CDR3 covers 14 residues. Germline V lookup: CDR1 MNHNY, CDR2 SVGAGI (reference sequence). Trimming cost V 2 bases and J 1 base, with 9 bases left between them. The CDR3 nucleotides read TGTGCCAGCAGTTACGGTTCGGAGTCCTACGAGCAGTACTTC. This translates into CASSYGSESYEQYF.

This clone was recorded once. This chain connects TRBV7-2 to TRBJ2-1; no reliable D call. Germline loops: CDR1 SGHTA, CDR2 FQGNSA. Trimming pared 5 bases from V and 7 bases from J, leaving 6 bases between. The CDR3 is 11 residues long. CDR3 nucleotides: TGTGCCAGCAGCCGGGCAAATGAGCAGTTCTTC. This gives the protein CASSRANEQFF.

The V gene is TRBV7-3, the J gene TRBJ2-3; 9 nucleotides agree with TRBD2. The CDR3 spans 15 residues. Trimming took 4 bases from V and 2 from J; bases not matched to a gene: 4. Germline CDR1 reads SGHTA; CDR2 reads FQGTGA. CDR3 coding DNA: TGTGCCAGCAGCTGGACTAGCGAATCCACAGATACGCAGTATTTT. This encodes CASSWTSESTDTQYF.

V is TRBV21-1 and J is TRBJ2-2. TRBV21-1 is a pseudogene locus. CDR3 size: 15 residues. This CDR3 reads CASSLTVANTGELFF. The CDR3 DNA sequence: TGTGCCAGCAGCTTGACGGTAGCGAACACCGGGGAGCTGTTTTTT.

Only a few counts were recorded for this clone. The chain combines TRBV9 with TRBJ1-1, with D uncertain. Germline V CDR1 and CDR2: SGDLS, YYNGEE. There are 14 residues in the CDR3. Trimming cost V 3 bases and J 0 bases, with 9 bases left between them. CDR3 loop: CASSAKALNTEAFF. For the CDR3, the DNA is TGTGCCAGCAGCGCCAAGGCGCTGAACACTGAAGCTTTCTTT.

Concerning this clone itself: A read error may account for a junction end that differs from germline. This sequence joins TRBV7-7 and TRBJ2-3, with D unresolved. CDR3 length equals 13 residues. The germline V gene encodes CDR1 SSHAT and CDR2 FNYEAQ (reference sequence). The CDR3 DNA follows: TGTGCTAGCAGCCGACACCCAACAGATACGCAGTATTTT. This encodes CASSRHPTDTQYF.

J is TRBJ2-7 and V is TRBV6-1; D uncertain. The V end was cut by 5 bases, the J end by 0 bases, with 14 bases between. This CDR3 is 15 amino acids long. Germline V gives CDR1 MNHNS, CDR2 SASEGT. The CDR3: CASSSPNPGSYEQYF. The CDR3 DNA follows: TGTGCCAGCAGTTCGCCCAACCCAGGCTCCTACGAGCAGTACTTC.

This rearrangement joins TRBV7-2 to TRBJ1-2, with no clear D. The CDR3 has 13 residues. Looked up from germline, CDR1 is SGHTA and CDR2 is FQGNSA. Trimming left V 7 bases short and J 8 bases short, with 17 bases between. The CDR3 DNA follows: TGTGCCAGCACCCCGGACGGGATTGGAGGCTACACCTTC. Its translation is CASTPDGIGGYTF.

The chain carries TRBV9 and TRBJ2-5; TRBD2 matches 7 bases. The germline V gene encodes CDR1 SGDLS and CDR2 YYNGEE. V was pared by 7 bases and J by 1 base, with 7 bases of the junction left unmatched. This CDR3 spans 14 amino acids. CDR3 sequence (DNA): TGTGCCAGCTCTGGGGACTATACCCAAGAGACCCAGTACTTC. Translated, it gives CASSGDYTQETQYF.

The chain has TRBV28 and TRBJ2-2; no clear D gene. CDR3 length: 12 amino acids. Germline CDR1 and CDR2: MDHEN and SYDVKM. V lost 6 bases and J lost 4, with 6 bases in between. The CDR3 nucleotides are TGTGCCAGCAGACGGGCCACCGGGGAGCTGTTTTTT. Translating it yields CASRRATGELFF.

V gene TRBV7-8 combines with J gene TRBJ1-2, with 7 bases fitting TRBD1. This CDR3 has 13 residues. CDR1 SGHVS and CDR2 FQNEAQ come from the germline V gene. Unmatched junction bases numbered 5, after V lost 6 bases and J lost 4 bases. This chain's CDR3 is CASSRTGPYGYTF. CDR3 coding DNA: TGTGCCAGCAGTCGGACAGGTCCCTATGGCTACACCTTC.

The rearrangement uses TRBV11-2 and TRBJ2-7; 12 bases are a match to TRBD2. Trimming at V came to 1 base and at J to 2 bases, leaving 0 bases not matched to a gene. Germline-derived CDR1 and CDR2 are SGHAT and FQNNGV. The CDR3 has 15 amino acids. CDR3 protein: CASSLGLAGAYEQYF. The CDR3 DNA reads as TGTGCCAGCAGCTTAGGACTAGCGGGGGCCTACGAGCAGTACTTC. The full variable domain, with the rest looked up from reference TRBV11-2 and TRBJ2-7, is EAGVAQSPRYKIIEKRQSVAFWCNPISGHATLYWYQQILGQGPKLLIQFQNNGVVDDSQLPKDRFSAERLKGVDSTLKIQPAKLEDSAVYLCASSLGLAGAYEQYFGPGTRLTVT.

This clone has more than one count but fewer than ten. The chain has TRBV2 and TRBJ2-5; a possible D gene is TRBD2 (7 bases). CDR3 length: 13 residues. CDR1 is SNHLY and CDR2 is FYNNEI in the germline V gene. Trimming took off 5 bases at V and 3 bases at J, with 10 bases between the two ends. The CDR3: CASSREGEETQYF. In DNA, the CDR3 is TGTGCCAGCAGTAGGGAGGGGGAAGAGACCCAGTACTTC.

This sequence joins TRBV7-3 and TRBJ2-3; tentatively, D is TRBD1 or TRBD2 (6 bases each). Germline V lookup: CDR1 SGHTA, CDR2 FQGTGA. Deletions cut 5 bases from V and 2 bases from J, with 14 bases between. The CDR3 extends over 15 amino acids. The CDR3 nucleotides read TGTGCCAGCAGCGCGGACGGGGGCACCACAGATACGCAGTATTTT. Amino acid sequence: CASSADGGTTDTQYF.

CDR3: CASSYPTGVNTEAFF. CDR3 in DNA: TGTGCCAGCAGTTACCCCACAGGGGTGAACACTGAAGCTTTCTTT. The chain joins TRBV6-6 to TRBJ1-1, with 7 positions matching TRBD1. The germline CDR1 and CDR2 sequences are MNHNY and SVGAGI (reference sequence). The CDR3 sequence is 15 residues long. Trimming took 2 bases from V and 0 from J; bases not matched to a gene: 3.

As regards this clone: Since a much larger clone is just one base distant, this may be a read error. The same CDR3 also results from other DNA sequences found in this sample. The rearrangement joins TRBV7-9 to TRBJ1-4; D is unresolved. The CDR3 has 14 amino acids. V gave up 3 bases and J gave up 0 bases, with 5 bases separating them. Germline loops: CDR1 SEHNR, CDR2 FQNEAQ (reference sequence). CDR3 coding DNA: TGTGCCAGCAGCTTCGGGGCAACTAATGAAAAACTGTTTTTT. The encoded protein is CASSFGATNEKLFF.

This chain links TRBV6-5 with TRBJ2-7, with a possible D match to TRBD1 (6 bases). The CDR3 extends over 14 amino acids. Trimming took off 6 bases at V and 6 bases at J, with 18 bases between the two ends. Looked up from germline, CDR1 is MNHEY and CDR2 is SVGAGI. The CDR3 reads CASRGARATSEQYF. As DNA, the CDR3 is TGTGCCAGCAGGGGGGCCAGGGCGACTTCCGAGCAGTACTTC.